This TCR beta chain derives from a study of cytomegalovirus exposure and HLA in healthy donors. Study results and caveats: Being productive about 90% or about 30% of the time was typical of most TCR beta V segments in an earlier analysis. Apart from CMV serostatus, no immune exposure information was available. A later analysis showed TCR association rates differing by HLA locus, peaking at DRB1 and lowest at HLA-C.

To note about this clone: What it recognizes is unknown.

PCR involved 60 Vbeta and 13 Jbeta primers. In the authors' workflow: About 9.9 million of the 60 million to 80 million unique TCR beta chains counted in a later analysis were shared. Profiling relied on immunoSEQ multiplex PCR, and the TCRdb table lists in-frame clones only, not all of them. V and J calls and clone size follow that table, whereas D and trimming were derived from the DNA. The sample table includes about 150,000 clones. Germline V gives CDR1 SGHDT, CDR2 YYEEEE. The V and J ends lost 0 bases and 8 bases, in that order; junction bases with no gene match: 9. The CDR3 covers 16 residues. The chain combines TRBV5-6 with TRBJ2-1, with TRBD1 identical over 9 bases. The specimen sequenced was PBMCs. The receptor was isolated from a woman between 45 and 65 years old in good health and CMV-seronegative. Here the CDR3 reads CASSLDVGTGNDEQFF. The CDR3 DNA sequence: TGTGCCAGCAGCTTGGACGTGGGGACAGGGAACGATGAGCAGTTCTTC.